A single sample gave rise to the 16 T cell receptor beta chains below, sequenced in a study of identical twins. TCRdb recomputed calls from the 5' RACE reads with MiXCR, one row per CDR3 protein. The sample lists around 250,000 distinct CDR3 sequences; over 9.5% were seen once. In addition, the sample was reused for a study of yellow fever vaccine responses in identical twins.

The sequencing input was memory (CD45RO+) T cells sorted from blood. The origin of the receptors is a woman aged 18-29 years in good health.

This clonotype was observed at least ten times. This chain uses TRBV2 with TRBJ1-4; D call uncertain. CDR1 SNHLY and CDR2 FYNNEI come from the germline V gene. This CDR3 spans 13 amino acids. Trimming removed 6 bases from V and 4 bases from J, with 9 bases in between. The CDR3 coding sequence is TGTGCCAGCAGCCAGCTTTTTAATGAAAAACTGTTTTTT. This gives the protein CASSQLFNEKLFF.

This clonotype was observed a handful of times. This rearrangement joins TRBV28 to TRBJ2-7; tentatively, D is TRBD1 (7 bases). The CDR3 runs 14 residues. The V gene lost 6 bases and the J gene lost 3 bases, with 15 bases spanning the gap. CDR1 and CDR2 from the germline V gene are MDHEN and SYDVKM. CDR3 loop: CASRTYQGGYEQYF. The CDR3 DNA follows: TGTGCCAGCAGAACATACCAGGGGGGCTACGAGCAGTACTTC.

This clonotype appeared a few times. The chain links TRBV12-3 or TRBV12-4 to TRBJ2-2; D is possibly TRBD2 (6 bases). The CDR3 runs to 15 residues. V was clipped by 5 bases and J by 4 bases, with 14 bases between them. Here the CDR3 reads CASSSAGRGTGELFF. For the CDR3, the DNA is TGTGCCAGCAGTAGCGCGGGGCGAGGCACCGGGGAGCTGTTTTTT.

This clonotype has a handful of counts. The chain couples TRBV30 to TRBJ1-5; D is unclear. Deletions cut 2 bases from V and 1 base from J, with 12 bases between. Germline V gene lookup returns CDR1 GTSNPN and CDR2 SVGIG (reference sequence). The CDR3 extends over 15 amino acids. CDR3 protein: CAWSLGSLSNQPQHF. The CDR3 DNA is TGTGCCTGGAGTCTGGGTTCGCTGAGCAATCAGCCCCAGCATTTT.

This sequence joins TRBV5-5 and TRBJ1-5; D perhaps matches TRBD1 (6 bases). The CDR3 has 15 amino acids. The germline V and J ends were trimmed by 3 bases and 4 bases, with 14 bases remaining between them. Germline V lookup: CDR1 SGHKS, CDR2 YYEKEE (reference sequence). The CDR3 DNA reads TGTGCCAGCAGCTCAGAAGGGGGGCCGAATCAGCCCCAGCATTTT. It encodes CASSSEGGPNQPQHF.

The V and J genes are TRBV12-3 or TRBV12-4 and TRBJ1-1, with a weak D call TRBD1 (5 bases). The V end was cut by 6 bases, the J end by 1 base, with 9 bases between. The CDR3 extends over 13 amino acids. The CDR3 protein is CASRGDGNTEAFF. As DNA, the CDR3 is TGTGCCAGCAGAGGGGACGGGAACACTGAAGCTTTCTTT.

The table lists this clonotype with a few counts. The chain uses TRBV6-1 and TRBJ1-3; D gene uncertain. Germline-derived CDR1 and CDR2 are MNHNS and SASEGT. The CDR3 contains 13 residues. With 3 bases removed from V and 4 bases from J, the gap between germline ends came to 7 bases. The CDR3 nucleotides read TGTGCCAGCAGTGATACGCTCGGAAACACCATATATTTT. Amino acid sequence: CASSDTLGNTIYF.

This clonotype was seen more than once but under ten times. This chain connects TRBV2 to TRBJ2-7; 16 bases agree with TRBD2. Germline-derived CDR1 and CDR2 are SNHLY and FYNNEI. Trimming removed 7 bases from V and 2 bases from J; junction bases left unmatched: 5. This CDR3 is 16 amino acids long. The CDR3 nucleotides read TGTGCCAGCAACCCCGGGACTAGCGGGGGGGCCTACGAGCAGTACTTC. Its protein product is CASNPGTSGGAYEQYF.

This clonotype was picked up a small number of times. The rearrangement joins TRBV7-2 to TRBJ2-7; D remains ambiguous. V was clipped by 1 base and J by 3 bases, with 4 bases between them. Germline values: CDR1 SGHTA, CDR2 FQGNSA. The CDR3 length is 12 residues. The CDR3 spells CASSLGYYEQYF. CDR3 DNA sequence: TGTGCCAGCAGCTTAGGCTACTACGAGCAGTACTTC.

This clonotype was seen a few times. V usage is TRBV11-2 and J usage is TRBJ2-1; 11 positions match TRBD2. Trimming at V came to 1 base and at J to 6 bases, leaving 8 bases not matched to a gene. The CDR3 spans 17 residues. Germline CDR1 reads SGHAT; CDR2 reads FQNNGV. The CDR3 nucleotides read TGTGCCAGCAGCTTAGTCCCTAGCGGGGGGAAACCCAATGAGCAGTTCTTC. Amino acids: CASSLVPSGGKPNEQFF.

The V and J genes are TRBV25-1 and TRBJ2-1; D might be TRBD2 (6 bases). The CDR3 is made up of 14 amino acids. V was pared by 1 base and J by 5 bases, with 9 bases between. From germline, CDR1 is MGHDK and CDR2 SYGVNS. CDR3 sequence: CASSESAGHNEQFF. The CDR3, as DNA: TGTGCCAGCAGTGAATCGGCGGGGCACAATGAGCAGTTCTTC.

The sample holds a few counts of this clonotype. The chain combines TRBV7-9 with TRBJ2-1; 7 bases line up with TRBD2. CDR1 is SEHNR, CDR2 FQNEAQ, per germline (reference sequence). The CDR3 has 16 amino acids. Trimming cost V 6 bases and J 7 bases; bases outside gene matches: 15. DNA of the CDR3: TGTGCCAGCAGGCACTCATCGGCGGGAGTGGTAAATGAGCAGTTCTTC. It codes for CASRHSSAGVVNEQFF. The whole variable domain, remainder taken from reference TRBV7-9 and TRBJ2-1, is DTGVSQNPRHKITKRGQNVTFRCDPISEHNRLYWYRQTLGQGPEFLTYFQNEAQLEKSRLLSDRFSAERPKGSFSTLEIQRTEQGDSAMYLCASRHSSAGVVNEQFFGPGTRLTVL.

This clonotype was counted between two and nine times. The genes are TRBV28 and TRBJ1-5; weak D call: TRBD1 (5 bases). Trimming stripped 5 bases from V and 3 bases from J, with 11 bases between. The CDR3 has 14 residues. Germline V gene data show CDR1 as MDHEN and CDR2 as SYDVKM. CDR3 bases: TGTGCCAGCAGTACCGGGGCTTACAATCAGCCCCAGCATTTT. It yields the protein CASSTGAYNQPQHF.

The rearrangement joins TRBV20-1 to TRBJ1-1; the D is unclear. This CDR3 is built from 12 residues. Germline V gene data show CDR1 as DFQATT and CDR2 as SNEGSKA (reference sequence). The V end lost 3 bases, the J end lost 0 bases, and 5 bases lay between the germline ends. The CDR3 DNA reads TGCAGTGCTAGTCCCATGAACACTGAAGCTTTCTTT. Residues: CSASPMNTEAFF.

The chain links TRBV6-1 to TRBJ2-6, with TRBD1 matching over 7 bases. This CDR3 region has 18 residues. Per the germline V gene, CDR1 is MNHNS and CDR2 is SASEGT. The trim removed 7 bases at V and 2 bases at J, leaving 14 bases unmatched. The CDR3 is CASNRPAGGNAGANVLTF. The CDR3 DNA is TGTGCCAGCAACAGGCCGGCAGGGGGAAACGCTGGGGCCAACGTCCTGACTTTC.

This clonotype was recorded at least ten times. The chain links TRBV29-1 to TRBJ2-6, with D perhaps TRBD1 or TRBD2 (5 bases each). With 8 bases removed from V and 0 bases from J, the gap between germline ends came to 14 bases. Germline CDR1 and CDR2: SQVTM and ANQGSEA. This CDR3 spans 15 amino acids. For the CDR3, the DNA is TGCAGCATCCGGGACCCCGACTCTGGGGCCAACGTCCTGACTTTC. Translated: CSIRDPDSGANVLTF.